These 14 T cell receptor beta chains share one sample of origin, sequenced in a study of CD8 T cells in Susac syndrome. An amount of RNA that ranged from roughly 0.45 to 1 ug was reverse transcribed with random hexamers. TCRdb called the immunoSEQ multiplex PCR reads again in MiXCR, with one record for every CDR3 protein. The sample holds about 120,000 distinct CDR3 sequences; approximately 90% are singletons and the top ten take around 0.12%. Specimen: CD8+ T cells from PBMCs. The source is a human donor in good health.

The gene calls are TRBV6-2 or TRBV6-3 and TRBJ1-5, with TRBD1 matching 12 bases. The CDR3 runs 16 residues. V shed 4 bases and J 6 bases; nucleotides not matched to a gene: 7. Germline-derived CDR1 and CDR2 are MNHEY and SVGEGT. The CDR3 nucleotides are TGTGCCAGCAGTTCCCGGGGACAGGGGGCTCGTCAGCCCCAGCATTTT. Translating it yields CASSSRGQGARQPQHF.

The J gene is TRBJ2-1, the V gene TRBV10-3; a weak D match, TRBD2 (6 bases). Germline assignment: CDR1 ENHRY and CDR2 SYGVKD. The CDR3 totals 15 residues. With 5 bases removed from V and 2 bases from J, the gap between germline ends came to 13 bases. The CDR3 DNA reads as TGTGCCATCAGTCCCACGGGAGACCCCTACAATGAGCAGTTCTTC. This codes for CAISPTGDPYNEQFF.

The gene calls are TRBV4-3 and TRBJ2-5; 11 bases are a match to TRBD1. The CDR3 is 16 amino acids. CDR1 is LGHNA, CDR2 YSLEER, per germline. V dropped 0 bases and J dropped 5; count of bases not matched to a gene: 5. The CDR3 region is CASSQEWTGGYETQYF. In nucleotides, the CDR3 is TGCGCCAGCAGCCAAGAGTGGACAGGGGGCTACGAGACCCAGTACTTC.

The V gene is TRBV29-1, the J gene TRBJ1-6; tentative D call: TRBD1 (6 bases). This CDR3 has 12 residues. Germline V lookup: CDR1 SQVTM, CDR2 ANQGSEA. V was trimmed by 8 bases and J by 14 bases, leaving 19 bases between them. The chain's CDR3 is CSYRDTLESLHF. In nucleotides, the CDR3 is TGCAGCTACCGGGACACCCTCGAATCCCTCCACTTT.

CDR3 amino acids: CSAEETEKLFF. In DNA, the CDR3 is TGCAGTGCGGAAGAGACTGAAAAACTGTTTTTT. This rearrangement joins TRBV20-1 to TRBJ1-4, with D uncertain. V was shortened by 6 bases and J by 7 bases, with 9 bases between the two germline ends. This CDR3 contains 11 residues. CDR1 and CDR2 (germline): DFQATT, SNEGSKA (reference sequence).

This clonotype was observed a handful of times. The chain is built from TRBV2 and TRBJ1-2; D ambiguous. The germline V and J ends were trimmed by 5 bases and 3 bases, with 7 bases remaining between them. The CDR3 spans 12 residues. Germline CDR1 reads SNHLY; CDR2 reads FYNNEI. CDR3 region: CASSPRDYGYTF. CDR3 nucleotide sequence: TGTGCCAGCAGTCCGCGGGACTATGGCTACACCTTC.

The chain combines TRBV18 with TRBJ2-2; D ambiguous. Germline V gives CDR1 KGHSH, CDR2 LQKENI. V was trimmed by 6 bases and J by 3 bases, leaving 8 bases between them. The CDR3 covers 13 residues. CDR3 DNA: TGTGCCAGCTCCCTGAGGCACACCGGGGAGCTGTTTTTT. It yields the protein CASSLRHTGELFF.

The rearrangement joins TRBV7-2 to TRBJ1-2, with TRBD1 identical over 9 bases. CDR3 length: 15 amino acids. Germline-derived CDR1 and CDR2 are SGHTA and FQGNSA. Germline trimming cut 5 bases from V and 4 bases from J; bases unmatched to any gene: 8. CDR3 coding DNA: TGTGCCAGCAGCCGCCGGACAGGGGAGAGCTATGGCTACACCTTC. The encoded protein is CASSRRTGESYGYTF.

The genes are TRBV10-2 and TRBJ1-1, with TRBD1 matching over 8 bases. Germline assignment: CDR1 WSHSY and CDR2 SAAADI. J was trimmed by 4 bases and V by 6 bases; bases with no gene match: 7. The CDR3 loop spans 14 amino acids. CDR3 DNA sequence: TGCGCCAGCAGGGGCGCAGGGGGCTCCACTGAAGCTTTCTTT. Translation: CASRGAGGSTEAFF.

The chain carries TRBV7-2 and TRBJ1-2, with D perhaps matching TRBD1 (6 bases). The CDR3 runs 14 residues. V shed 5 bases and J shed 3 bases, with 13 bases lying between them. Germline V gene sequence: CDR1 SGHTA, CDR2 FQGNSA. CDR3 in amino acids: CASSIFTGHYGYTF. CDR3 sequence (DNA): TGTGCCAGCAGCATATTCACAGGGCACTATGGCTACACCTTC.

This chain uses TRBV20-1 with TRBJ1-1, with unresolved D. This CDR3 is 14 amino acids long. Trimming cost V 1 base and J 8 bases, with 17 bases left between them. Germline CDR1 DFQATT, CDR2 SNEGSKA (reference sequence). The CDR3 nucleotides read TGCAGTGCTAGAGCTCTGGTGAGTCGGGCCGAAGCTTTCTTT. It is translated as CSARALVSRAEAFF.

The J gene is TRBJ2-7, the V gene TRBV7-2; 7 bases fit TRBD1. The CDR3 loop spans 14 amino acids. V shed 5 bases, J shed 3 bases, and the junction held 7 bases outside the gene matches. Germline V gene lookup returns CDR1 SGHTA and CDR2 FQGNSA. CDR3 protein: CASSADRDLYEQYF. CDR3 in DNA: TGTGCCAGCAGCGCCGACAGGGACCTCTACGAGCAGTACTTC.

The V and J genes are TRBV4-2 and TRBJ2-7; D unresolved. This CDR3 is built from 15 residues. Germline V gives CDR1 LGHNA, CDR2 YNFKEQ. The V and J ends lost 0 bases and 2 bases respectively, with 11 bases between them. DNA of the CDR3: TGTGCCAGCAGCCAAGATCTCGGCTTACCCTACGAGCAGTACTTC. It yields the protein CASSQDLGLPYEQYF.

The rearrangement links TRBV12-3 or TRBV12-4 to TRBJ1-5, with 8 nucleotides matching TRBD1. The V gene end was trimmed by 6 bases and the J gene end by 3 bases; junction bases not matched to a gene: 7. The CDR3 has 15 amino acids. The CDR3 region is CASSLGQGDNQPQHF. The CDR3 DNA sequence: TGTGCCAGCAGCCTCGGACAGGGCGACAATCAGCCCCAGCATTTT.